This T cell receptor beta chain was recorded in a study of T cell repertoires in cytomegalovirus infection. On the study more broadly: HLA-B-restricted CMV epitopes that are well studied, plus recently identified HLA-C-restricted ones, were used by the study. Both a matching HLA type and CMV infection were indicated by public TCR beta signatures. Study-wide results and caveats: What dominated the ex vivo response were HLA-C-restricted CMV-specific TCR beta clonotypes.

This clonotype was seen a few times. Its antigen is currently unknown. TCRdb used MiXCR to reprocess the reads, holding one entry per CDR3 protein. The sample includes 900,000 to 950,000 distinct CDR3 sequences, roughly 31% of them seen just once. This sequence originates from a human donor in good health (CMV status not recorded). Some clones in this sample may be carry-over from other donors' samples. Sequences were derived from cultured CD8+ T cells from PBMCs, sampled from culture after CMV antigen stimulation.

The CDR3 nucleotides read TGTGCCAGTACCACCGGGACAGGGGTCTACGAGCAGTACTTC. Its protein is CASTTGTGVYEQYF. The chain is built from TRBV19 and TRBJ2-7; 10 bases map to TRBD1. Germline CDR1 is LNHDA and CDR2 is SQIVND (reference sequence). With 7 bases clipped from V and 3 bases from J, the junction kept 6 bases outside the gene matches. There are 14 residues in the CDR3.